This T cell receptor (beta chain) was identified in a study of blood T cell repertoires in COVID-19. Whole-study context: PBMCs, B-cell-depleted T cells, or T cells were the source of the cDNA or gDNA that made up the material.

As processed by the authors: Reference gene primer amplification yielded estimated nucleated cell counts. The repertoire was sequenced with immunoSEQ multiplex PCR; TCRdb's copy has only in-frame clones and lacks some. V and J calls and clone size are those listed in that table; D and trimming were worked out from the DNA. Of 140,000 or so clones in the sample, 75% to 85% were seen once. The CDR3 has 14 residues. Germline lookup yields CDR1 SQVTM and CDR2 ANQGSEA. V dropped 5 bases and J dropped 5 bases, with 15 bases sitting between them. The specimen sequenced was peripheral blood. This receptor was identified in a woman aged 50 to 60 with acute or convalescent COVID-19. The chain employs TRBV29-1 and TRBJ2-2; the D gene is possibly TRBD1 (7 bases). The CDR3 protein is CSVSQGGRTGELFF. For the CDR3, the DNA is TGCAGCGTTAGTCAGGGGGGAAGGACCGGGGAGCTGTTTTTT.